This T cell receptor (beta chain) is from a study of blood T cell repertoires in COVID-19. Whole-study context: The origin of the acute and convalescent COVID-19 samples was the United States, Italy and Spain. The cDNA or gDNA used as material had been derived from T cells, B-cell-depleted T cells, or PBMCs.

In the authors' workflow: Amplification from reference gene primers served as the basis for estimated nucleated cell counts. The protocol was immunoSEQ multiplex PCR, while the TCRdb copy is restricted to in-frame clones and leaves out a portion. The V and J calls and clone size come from that table; D and trimming were worked out from the DNA. The repertoire holds under 70,000 clones, with 80% to 90% as singletons. CDR1 is MGHDK and CDR2 is SYGVNS in the germline V gene. J gave up 8 bases and V 6 bases, and 9 bases lay outside the gene matches. CDR3 size: 14 residues. The sequence came from a woman aged 18-30 years with acute or convalescent COVID-19. The chain uses TRBV25-1 and TRBJ1-5; 8 nucleotides align to TRBD1. The sequencing sample was made of peripheral blood. As DNA, the CDR3 is TGTGCCAGCAGCCCGACAGGGGAGATGAAGCCCCAGCATTTT. It encodes CASSPTGEMKPQHF. The variable domain in full, with the rest retrieved from reference TRBV25-1 and TRBJ1-5, is EADIYQTPRYLVIGTGKKITLECSQTMGHDKMYWYQQDPGMELHLIHYSYGVNSTEKGDLSSESTVSRIRTEHFPLTLESARPSHTSQYLCASSPTGEMKPQHFGDGTRLSIL.